The 4 T cell receptor beta chains presented below share a single source sample, sequenced in a study of blood T cell repertoires in COVID-19 (dated by TCRdb to the early 2020s). Library generation was performed with the immunoSEQ multiplex PCR assay. Held by TCRdb, this immuneACCESS table contains in-frame sequences only and omits some clones. Under half of the omission traces to an unresolved V gene where checked; the cause of the rest is unknown. The sample table shows approximately 52,000 clones, and around nine tenths are seen once. The top ten clones comprise 1% to 1.5% of the sample. Sequencing used peripheral blood. Every receptor here comes from a man aged 55 to 70 with acute or convalescent COVID-19.

The chain employs TRBV7-2 and TRBJ1-2; no definite D call. Germline assignment: CDR1 SGHTA and CDR2 FQGNSA. The CDR3 has 14 amino acids. V lost 4 bases, J lost 0 bases, and 9 bases lay in between. The CDR3 DNA reads as TGTGCCAGCAGCTCAGCCCGGGCTAACTATGGCTACACCTTC. Amino acid sequence: CASSSARANYGYTF. The full variable domain, rest sourced from reference TRBV7-2 and TRBJ1-2, is GAGVSQSPSNKVTEKGKDVELRCDPISGHTALYWYRQSLGQGLEFLIYFQGNSAPDKSGLPSDRFSAERTGGSVSTLTIQRTQQEDSAVYLCASSSARANYGYTFGSGTRLTVV.

This clone was picked up one time. The rearrangement uses TRBV11-3 and TRBJ2-7; tentative D call: TRBD2 (6 bases). The germline V and J ends were trimmed by 3 bases and 0 bases, with 12 bases remaining between them. This CDR3 has 15 amino acids. The germline V gene has CDR1 SGHNT and CDR2 YENEEA. The CDR3 nucleotides are TGTGCCAGCAGCTTCAGGGAGGCAAGCTCCTACGAGCAGTACTTC. Its protein product is CASSFREASSYEQYF.

The chain recombines TRBV12-3 or TRBV12-4 with TRBJ1-2; no firm D call. With 3 bases removed from V and 7 bases from J, the gap between germline ends came to 9 bases. This CDR3 is 12 amino acids long. The CDR3 reads CASSLRQLGYTF. The CDR3, as DNA: TGTGCCAGCAGTTTGAGGCAGCTTGGCTACACCTTC.

The chain is built from TRBV4-1 and TRBJ2-1; D perhaps matches TRBD1 (5 bases). This CDR3 is built from 15 residues. V was shortened by 1 base and J by 3 bases, with 10 bases between the two germline ends. CDR1 and CDR2 from the germline V gene are MGHRA and YSYEKL. The CDR3 DNA reads TGCGCCAGCAGCCAAGTTGGGGCGGTCTACAATGAGCAGTTCTTC. It specifies CASSQVGAVYNEQFF.